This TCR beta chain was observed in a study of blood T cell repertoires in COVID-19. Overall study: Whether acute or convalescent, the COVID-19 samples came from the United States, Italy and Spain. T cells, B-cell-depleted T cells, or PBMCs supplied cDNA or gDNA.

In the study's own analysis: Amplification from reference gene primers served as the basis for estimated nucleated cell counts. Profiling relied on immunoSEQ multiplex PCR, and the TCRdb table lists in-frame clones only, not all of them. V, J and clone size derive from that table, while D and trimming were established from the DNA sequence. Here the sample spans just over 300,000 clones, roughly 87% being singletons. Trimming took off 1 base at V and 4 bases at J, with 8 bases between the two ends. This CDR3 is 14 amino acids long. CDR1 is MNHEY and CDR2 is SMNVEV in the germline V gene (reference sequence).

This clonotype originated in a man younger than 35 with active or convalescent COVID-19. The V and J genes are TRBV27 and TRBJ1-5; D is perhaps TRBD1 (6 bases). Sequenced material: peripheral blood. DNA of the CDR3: TGTGCCAGCAGTTTATATCAGGGGAATCAGCCCCAGCATTTT. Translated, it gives CASSLYQGNQPQHF.